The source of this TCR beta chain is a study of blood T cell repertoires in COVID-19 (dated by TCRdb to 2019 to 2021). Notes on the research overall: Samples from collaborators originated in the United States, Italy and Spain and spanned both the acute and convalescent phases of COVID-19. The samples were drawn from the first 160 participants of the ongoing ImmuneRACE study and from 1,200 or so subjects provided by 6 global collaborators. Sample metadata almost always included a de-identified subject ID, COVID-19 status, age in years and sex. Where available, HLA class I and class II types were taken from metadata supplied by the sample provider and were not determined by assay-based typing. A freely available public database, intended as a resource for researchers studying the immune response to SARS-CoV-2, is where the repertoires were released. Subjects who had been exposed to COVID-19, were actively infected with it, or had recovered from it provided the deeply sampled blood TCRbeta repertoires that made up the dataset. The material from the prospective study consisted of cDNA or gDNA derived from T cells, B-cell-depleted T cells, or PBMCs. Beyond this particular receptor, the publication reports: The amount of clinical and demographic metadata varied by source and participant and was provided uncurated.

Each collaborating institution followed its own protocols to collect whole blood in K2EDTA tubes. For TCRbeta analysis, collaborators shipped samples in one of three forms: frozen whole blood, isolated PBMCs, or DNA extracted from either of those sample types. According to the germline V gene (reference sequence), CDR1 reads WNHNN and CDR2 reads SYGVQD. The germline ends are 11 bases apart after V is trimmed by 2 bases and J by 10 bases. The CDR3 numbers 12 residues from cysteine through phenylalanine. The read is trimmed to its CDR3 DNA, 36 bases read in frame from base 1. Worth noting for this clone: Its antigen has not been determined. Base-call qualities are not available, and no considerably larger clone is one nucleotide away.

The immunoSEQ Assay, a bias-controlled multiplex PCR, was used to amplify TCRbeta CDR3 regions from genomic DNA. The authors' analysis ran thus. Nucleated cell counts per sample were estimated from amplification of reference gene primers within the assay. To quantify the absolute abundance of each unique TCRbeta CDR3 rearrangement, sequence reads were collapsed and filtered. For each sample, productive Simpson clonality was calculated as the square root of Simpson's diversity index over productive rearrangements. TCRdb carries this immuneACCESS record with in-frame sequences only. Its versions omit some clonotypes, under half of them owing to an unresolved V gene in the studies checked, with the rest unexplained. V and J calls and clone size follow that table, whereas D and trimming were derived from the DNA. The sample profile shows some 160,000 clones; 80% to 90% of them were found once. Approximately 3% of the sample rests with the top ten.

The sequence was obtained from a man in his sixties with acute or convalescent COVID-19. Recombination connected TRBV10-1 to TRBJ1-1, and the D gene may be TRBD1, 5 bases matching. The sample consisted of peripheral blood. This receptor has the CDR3 CASSEPGVGAFF. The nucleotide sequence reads TGCGCCAGCAGTGAGCCGGGGGTAGGAGCTTTCTTT.